A selection of T cell receptor beta chains follows, all from one sample in a study of shared clonotypes between healthy human individuals. Using immunoSEQ multiplex PCR, the repertoire was profiled, and TCRdb retains in-frame clones only, with some absent. The sample records about 960,000 clones, approximately 76% being singletons. What was sequenced was memory CD4+ T cells sorted from blood. The source of these receptors is a man younger than 35 in good health. CDR3s include the opening cysteine and the closing phenylalanine or tryptophan. D genes are given only for firm matches. Some rows mark clone size as missing; the rest say once, few, many or name a class of expanded clone.

>14|TRBV9|-|TRBJ1-2|-
CASSVVASMAGYTF
>15|TRBV6-1|-|TRBJ2-2|-
CASSEVAKNTGELFF
>13|TRBV6-5|-|TRBJ2-7|-
CASKRDTSYEQYF
>16|TRBV10-2|-|TRBJ2-7|-
CASSEAGTGISYEQYF
>15|TRBV11-2|-|TRBJ1-3|few
CASRWGGPSGNTIYF
>16|TRBV11-2|TRBD1|TRBJ1-4|-
CASSKGRDRVREKLFF
>13|TRBV6-6|-|TRBJ1-5|-
CASSRQENQPQHF
>13|TRBV28|-|TRBJ1-1|-
CASRGGGGTEAFF
>13|TRBV30|-|TRBJ1-5|-
CAWSESTNQPQHF
>17|TRBV28|TRBD2|TRBJ2-1|-
CASSPPLGAGEYNEQFF
>13|TRBV2|TRBD2|TRBJ2-5|-
CASRLGLVETQYF
>14|TRBV9|-|TRBJ2-7|-
CASSVESLGYEQYF
>15|TRBV7-2|-|TRBJ1-3|-
CASSLGDISGNTIYF
>16|TRBV21-1|-|TRBJ1-2|-
CASSKDSEGHIDGYTF
>16|TRBV5-4|TRBD2|TRBJ2-1|once
CASRGGSGGAWNEQFF
>14|TRBV11-2|-|TRBJ1-1|-
CASSRRALNTEAFF
>14|TRBV9|-|TRBJ2-1|-
CASSVDALGSEQFF
>15|TRBV28|-|TRBJ1-6|-
CASSFSGTKGSPLHF
>14|TRBV7-7|TRBD2|TRBJ2-3|-
CASSLGLAGDTQYF
>15|TRBV10-3|TRBD2|TRBJ2-7|once
CAISELAGSSYEQYF
>14|TRBV6-1|-|TRBJ2-5|-
CASSEAGGWETQYF
>12|TRBV19|-|TRBJ1-1|-
CASSFANTEAFF
>15|TRBV6-1|TRBD1|TRBJ2-7|-
CASRTGARVGYEQYF
>13|TRBV28|-|TRBJ1-2|-
CASSLPRVNGYTF
>14|TRBV7-3|-|TRBJ1-6|-
CASSLRGPPSPLHF
>14|TRBV6-1|TRBD1|TRBJ1-2|-
CASSTWTGDYGYTF
>15|TRBV27|-|TRBJ2-7|-
CASRGTRLGEYEQYF
>16|TRBV5-8|-|TRBJ2-5|-
CASTPARGGLQETQYF
>14|TRBV5-1|TRBD1|TRBJ2-2|-
CASQTGQGTGELFF
>16|TRBV13|TRBD1|TRBJ2-7|-
CASSTGTGTGSYEQYF
>13|TRBV6-5|-|TRBJ1-4|-
CASSYAWGGILFF
>18|TRBV21-1|-|TRBJ2-6|-
CASSKVELTSSGANVLTF
>13|TRBV7-7|-|TRBJ2-1|-
CASSLTYYNEQFF
>16|TRBV5-1|-|TRBJ1-2|-
CASSLATGPPGYGYTF